The T cell receptor beta chain described here comes from a study of blood T cell repertoires in COVID-19. Study-wide context: Acute and convalescent COVID-19 samples came from the United States, Italy and Spain.

While infection was still active, Seattle patients were enrolled and then followed longitudinally. Assay used: immunoSEQ multiplex PCR; TCRdb lists only in-frame clones, some missing. The sample consists of about 68,000 clones, around 91% of them appearing once. The source material was peripheral blood. The clonotype comes from a man aged 45 to 65 with COVID-19, enrolled during active disease.

The CDR3 sequence: CASSTTGTSVYEQYF. CDR3 coding DNA: TGTGCCAGCAGTACAACCGGGACTAGCGTCTACGAGCAGTACTTC. This chain joins TRBV9 and TRBJ2-7, with 10 bases matching TRBD2. The CDR3 sequence is 15 residues long. Germline V lookup: CDR1 SGDLS, CDR2 YYNGEE. V lost 5 bases and J lost 3; bases outside the gene matches: 8. The full variable domain, with the rest looked up from reference TRBV9 and TRBJ2-7, is DSGVTQTPKHLITATGQRVTLRCSPRSGDLSVYWYQQSLDQGLQFLIQYYNGEERAKGNILERFSAQQFPDLHSELNLSSLELGDSALYFCASSTTGTSVYEQYFGPGTRLTVT.